A single T cell receptor beta chain is shown here with its context. The sample originates from a study of shared clonotypes between healthy human individuals. Overall study: The donor pool was made up of two women and a few men aged 18 to 49.

Trimming took off 3 bases at V and 7 bases at J, with 17 bases between the two ends. Germline assignment: CDR1 SGHRS and CDR2 YFSETQ. The CDR3 is 15 residues long. Sequencing was performed with immunoSEQ multiplex PCR; in TCRdb, only in-frame clones are kept and a portion is missing. There are 2,100,000 or so clones in the sample; about 94% occur only once, and 0.1% to 0.15% lies in the top ten. Sequencing was done on a sample of naive CD4+ T cells sorted from blood. As to subset: CD45RA+ positively selected. The receptor was isolated from a man aged 18 to 35 in good health. V and J are TRBV5-1 and TRBJ2-1; D is uncertain. The CDR3 region is CASSSSGTPRNEQFF. The CDR3 DNA sequence: TGCGCCAGCAGCTCCTCCGGAACCCCGAGGAATGAGCAGTTCTTC.